This T cell receptor beta chain was recovered during a study of blood T cell repertoires in COVID-19. V lost 5 bases, J lost 0 bases, and 18 bases lay in between. This CDR3 contains 17 residues. Clones were read by immunoSEQ multiplex PCR, and TCRdb kept only the in-frame ones, dropping some. The sample yields around 150,000 clones, 75% to 85% seen once. This sequence was found in a man in his 60s with acute or convalescent COVID-19. Sequencing was done on a sample of peripheral blood. V and J are TRBV5-3 and TRBJ1-3, with D hard to call. TRBV5-3 is annotated as an ORF whose role is uncertain. The CDR3 DNA follows: TGTGCCAGAAGGACAAGATTGGAGGTATCCTCTGGAAACACCATATATTTT. Translating it yields CARRTRLEVSSGNTIYF.